Shown below are 15 T cell receptor beta chains from a single sample sequenced in a study of blood T cells in healthy people across ages. For the second PCR, which ran for 7 to 11 cycles, a sample-barcoded 5' primer and a J-beta primer mix were used. TCRdb re-analysed the 5' RACE reads in MiXCR, keeping a single row per CDR3 protein. The sample contains 1.4 million or so distinct CDR3 sequences, roughly 43% of which appear only once. The material sequenced was blood. The receptors shown here come from a woman aged 18-29 years in good health.

The chain carries TRBV12-3 or TRBV12-4 and TRBJ2-7; D not certain. The CDR3 runs 12 residues. The ends were cut back, 4 bases at V and 6 bases at J, with 10 bases in the middle. CDR3 sequence reads: CASSSVECEQYF. CDR3 nucleotide sequence: TGTGCCAGCAGTTCGGTCGAGTGCGAGCAGTACTTC.

This sequence joins TRBV10-3 and TRBJ2-1, with D perhaps TRBD2 (6 bases). The CDR3 is made up of 14 amino acids. Trimming cost V 7 bases and J 7 bases, with 17 bases left between them. The germline V gene has CDR1 ENHRY and CDR2 SYGVKD. CDR3 in amino acids: CAIKNSGVGNEQFF. For the CDR3, the DNA is TGTGCCATCAAAAATTCGGGAGTCGGAAATGAGCAGTTCTTC.

The chain links TRBV5-1 to TRBJ2-3, with 9 bases that match TRBD2. V shed 4 bases, J shed 0 bases, and the junction held 12 bases outside the gene matches. CDR3 length: 18 residues. Germline assignment: CDR1 SGHRS and CDR2 YFSETQ. The CDR3 coding sequence is TGCGCCAGCAGCCTTCGAGGAGCGGGGGGATCTAGCACAGATACGCAGTATTTT. This encodes CASSLRGAGGSSTDTQYF.

V is TRBV7-2 and J is TRBJ2-2; D remains unclear. The V end lost 5 bases, the J end lost 10 bases, and 14 bases lay between the germline ends. The CDR3 spans 13 residues. Germline V gene data show CDR1 as SGHTA and CDR2 as FQGNSA. DNA of the CDR3: TGTGCCAGCAGCCCACCGGGTGGCGAGGAGCTGTTTTTT. It encodes CASSPPGGEELFF.

In the case of this clonotype: A clone one base away is much larger, so this may be a read error. The chain is built from TRBV7-2 and TRBJ1-1; TRBD1 matches 9 bases. The CDR3 is 14 residues long. Germline V lookup: CDR1 SGHTA, CDR2 FQGNSA. The CDR3, as DNA: TGTGCCAGAAGCTTAGGGGGACAGGGCGCTGAAGCTTTCTTT. This gives the protein CARSLGGQGAEAFF.

The chain recombines TRBV10-3 with TRBJ2-4; weak D call: TRBD2 (6 bases). Deletions cut 3 bases from V and 7 bases from J, with 13 bases between. Germline assignment: CDR1 ENHRY and CDR2 SYGVKD. The CDR3 totals 14 residues. The CDR3 sequence is CAISDGGVGNIQYF. The CDR3 nucleotides are TGTGCCATCAGTGATGGAGGGGTTGGGAACATTCAGTACTTC.

CDR3 in DNA: TGCAGTGCCTGGGACAGTACTAGCAATCAGCCCCAGCATTTT. As protein: CSAWDSTSNQPQHF. The chain carries TRBV20-1 and TRBJ1-5; 7 bases agree with TRBD1. Germline-derived CDR1 and CDR2 are DFQATT and SNEGSKA (reference sequence). V dropped 6 bases and J dropped 0; count of bases not matched to a gene: 5. CDR3 size: 14 residues.

This clonotype was detected only a few times. This chain uses TRBV4-1 with TRBJ2-1, with 9 bases fitting TRBD1. Germline trimming cut 0 bases from V and 8 bases from J; bases unmatched to any gene: 5. The CDR3 sequence is 15 residues long. The germline V gene encodes CDR1 MGHRA and CDR2 YSYEKL. The chain's CDR3 is CASSQEDRTGDEQFF. The CDR3 DNA reads TGCGCCAGCAGCCAAGAGGACAGGACAGGGGATGAGCAGTTCTTC.

This clonotype was seen once. V and J are TRBV7-9 and TRBJ2-1; 14 nucleotides agree with TRBD2. CDR1 and CDR2 from the germline V gene are SEHNR and FQNEAQ (reference sequence). The CDR3 spans 17 residues. The ends lost 5 bases at V and 4 bases at J; junction bases unmatched: 7. The CDR3 region is CASSLTSGRGVYNEQFF. CDR3 nucleotides: TGTGCCAGCAGCCTGACTAGCGGGAGGGGTGTTTACAATGAGCAGTTCTTC.

This clonotype was found a few times. The chain uses TRBV7-9 and TRBJ1-2; D unclear. V was shortened by 0 bases and J by 1 base, with 3 bases between the two germline ends. The CDR3 totals 13 residues. Germline V gene lookup returns CDR1 SEHNR and CDR2 FQNEAQ (reference sequence). The CDR3 reads CASSLAHNYGYTF. The DNA for the CDR3 is TGTGCCAGCAGCTTAGCTCATAACTATGGCTACACCTTC.

This clonotype was seen a few times. The chain combines TRBV4-1 with TRBJ1-1; D not resolved. The CDR3 runs 14 residues. The germline V and J ends were trimmed by 1 base and 2 bases, with 8 bases remaining between them. The germline V gene has CDR1 MGHRA and CDR2 YSYEKL. The CDR3 DNA reads TGCGCCAGCAGCCAAGCGGGAATAAACACTGAAGCTTTCTTT. Amino acid sequence: CASSQAGINTEAFF.

This clonotype was seen only a few times. The chain uses TRBV20-1 and TRBJ2-3, with D tentatively TRBD2 (5 bases). CDR1 and CDR2 from the germline V gene are DFQATT and SNEGSKA (reference sequence). The CDR3 is made up of 15 amino acids. CDR3 DNA: TGCAGCACTAGTCGGGGTAGCTGGGACACAGATACGCAGTATTTT. As protein: CSTSRGSWDTDTQYF.

In its sample, this clonotype was seen once. The chain joins TRBV18 to TRBJ1-1; no firm D call. V gave up 0 bases and J gave up 4 bases, with 6 bases separating them. Per the germline V gene, CDR1 is KGHSH and CDR2 is LQKENI. This CDR3 has 13 amino acids. This CDR3 is CASSPPFGTEAFF. In nucleotides, the CDR3 is TGTGCCAGCTCACCACCTTTTGGCACTGAAGCTTTCTTT. Complete variable domain (other parts from reference TRBV18 and TRBJ1-1): NAGVMQNPRHLVRRRGQEARLRCSPMKGHSHVYWYRQLPEEGLKFMVYLQKENIIDESGMPKERFSAEFPKEGPSILRIQQVVRGDSAAYFCASSPPFGTEAFFGQGTRLTVV.

The J gene is TRBJ2-3, the V gene TRBV7-2; D gene ambiguous. The CDR3 extends over 14 amino acids. Looked up from germline, CDR1 is SGHTA and CDR2 is FQGNSA. The V end lost 6 bases, the J end lost 10 bases, and 20 bases lay between the germline ends. The CDR3 DNA reads as TGTGCCAGCAGTTGGATCTCGCCCTCGGGTCCGCAGTATTTT. It codes for CASSWISPSGPQYF. Full variable domain (remainder filled in from reference TRBV7-2 and TRBJ2-3): GAGVSQSPSNKVTEKGKDVELRCDPISGHTALYWYRQSLGQGLEFLIYFQGNSAPDKSGLPSDRFSAERTGGSVSTLTIQRTQQEDSAVYLCASSWISPSGPQYFGPGTRLTVL.

The gene calls are TRBV7-2 and TRBJ2-4; D is ambiguous. Judging by the DNA end, TRBJ2-7 fits better; the J call may be wrong. The CDR3 length is 13 residues. The germline V gene has CDR1 SGHTA and CDR2 FQGNSA. Here the CDR3 DNA reads TGTGCCAGCAGCCCGAACTACTCCTACGAGCAGTACTTC. Its protein product is CASSPNYSYEQYF.